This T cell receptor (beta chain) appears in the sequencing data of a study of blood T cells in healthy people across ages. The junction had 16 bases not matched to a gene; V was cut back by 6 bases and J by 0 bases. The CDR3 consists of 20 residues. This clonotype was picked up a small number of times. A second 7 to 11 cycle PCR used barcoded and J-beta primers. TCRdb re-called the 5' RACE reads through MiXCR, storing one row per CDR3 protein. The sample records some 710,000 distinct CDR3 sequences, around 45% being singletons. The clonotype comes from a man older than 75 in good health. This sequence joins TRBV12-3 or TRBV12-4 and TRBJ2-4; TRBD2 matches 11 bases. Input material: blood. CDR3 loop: CASSHTLTGTSGLAKNIQYF. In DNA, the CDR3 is TGTGCCAGCAGCCACACTTTAACCGGGACTAGCGGTCTAGCCAAAAACATTCAGTACTTC.